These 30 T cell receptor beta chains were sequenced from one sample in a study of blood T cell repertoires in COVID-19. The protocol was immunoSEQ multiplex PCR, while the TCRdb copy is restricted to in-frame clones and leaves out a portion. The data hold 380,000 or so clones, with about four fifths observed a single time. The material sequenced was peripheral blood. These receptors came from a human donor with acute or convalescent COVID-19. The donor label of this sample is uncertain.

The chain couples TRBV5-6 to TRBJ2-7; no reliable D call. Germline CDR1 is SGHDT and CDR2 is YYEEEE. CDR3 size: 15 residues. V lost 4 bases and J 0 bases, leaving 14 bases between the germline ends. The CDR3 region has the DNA TGTGCCAGCAGCGCGTCGGCGCGGAGCTCCTACGAGCAGTACTTC. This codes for CASSASARSSYEQYF.

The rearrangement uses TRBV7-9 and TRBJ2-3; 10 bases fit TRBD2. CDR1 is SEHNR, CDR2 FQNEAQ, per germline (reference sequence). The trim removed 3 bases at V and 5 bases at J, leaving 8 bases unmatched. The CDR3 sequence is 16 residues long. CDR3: CASSLTGTSDGDTQYF. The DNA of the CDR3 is TGTGCCAGCAGCTTGACCGGGACTAGCGATGGAGATACGCAGTATTTT. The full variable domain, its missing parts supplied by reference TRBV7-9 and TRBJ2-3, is DTGVSQNPRHKITKRGQNVTFRCDPISEHNRLYWYRQTLGQGPEFLTYFQNEAQLEKSRLLSDRFSAERPKGSFSTLEIQRTEQGDSAMYLCASSLTGTSDGDTQYFGPGTRLTVL.

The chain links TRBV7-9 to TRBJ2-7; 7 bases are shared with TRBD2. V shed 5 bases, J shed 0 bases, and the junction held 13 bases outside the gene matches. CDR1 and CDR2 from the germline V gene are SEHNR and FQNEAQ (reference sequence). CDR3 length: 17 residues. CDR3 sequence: CASSPKGGGRSSYEQYF. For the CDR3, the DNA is TGTGCCAGCAGCCCTAAAGGCGGCGGGAGATCCTCCTACGAGCAGTACTTC.

For the CDR3, the DNA is TGTGCCAGCAGTGCACAGACAGGGGCGGGTTCACCCCTCCACTTT. As protein: CASSAQTGAGSPLHF. The rearrangement uses TRBV28 and TRBJ1-6, with 8 bases matching TRBD1. J gave up 9 bases and V 5 bases, and 9 bases lay outside the gene matches. This CDR3 has 15 residues. Germline CDR1 and CDR2: MDHEN and SYDVKM.

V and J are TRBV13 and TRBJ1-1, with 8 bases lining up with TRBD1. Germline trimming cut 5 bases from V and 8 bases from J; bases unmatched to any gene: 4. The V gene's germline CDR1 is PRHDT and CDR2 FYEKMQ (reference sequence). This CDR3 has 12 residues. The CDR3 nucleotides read TGTGCCAGCAGCCTGAGGACAGGGGAAGCTTTCTTT. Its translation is CASSLRTGEAFF.

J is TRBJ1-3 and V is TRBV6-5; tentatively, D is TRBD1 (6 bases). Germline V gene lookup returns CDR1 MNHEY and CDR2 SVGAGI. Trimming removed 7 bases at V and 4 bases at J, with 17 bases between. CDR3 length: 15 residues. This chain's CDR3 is CASNTRGAGGNTIYF. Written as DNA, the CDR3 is TGTGCCAGCAACACTCGGGGGGCGGGCGGAAACACCATATATTTT.

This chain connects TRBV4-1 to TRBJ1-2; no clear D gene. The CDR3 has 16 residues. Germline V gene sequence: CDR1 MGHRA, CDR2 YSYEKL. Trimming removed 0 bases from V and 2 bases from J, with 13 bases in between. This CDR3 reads CASSQERAAENYGYTF. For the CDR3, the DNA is TGCGCCAGCAGCCAAGAAAGGGCAGCGGAGAACTATGGCTACACCTTC.

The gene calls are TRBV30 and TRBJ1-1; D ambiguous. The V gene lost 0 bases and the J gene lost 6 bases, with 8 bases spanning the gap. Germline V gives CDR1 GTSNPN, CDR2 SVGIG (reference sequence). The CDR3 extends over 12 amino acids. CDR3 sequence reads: CAWSVQSSEAFF. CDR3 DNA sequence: TGTGCCTGGAGTGTACAAAGTTCTGAAGCTTTCTTT.

CDR3 coding DNA: TGTGCCAGCAGCTTGCCGACTGTTGCAACTAATGAAAAACTGTTTTTT. It yields the protein CASSLPTVATNEKLFF. The rearrangement uses TRBV5-5 and TRBJ1-4; D uncertain. V lost 1 base and J lost 0, with 10 bases in between. CDR1 is SGHKS and CDR2 is YYEKEE in the germline V gene (reference sequence). The length of the CDR3 is 16 residues. Using reference TRBV5-5 and TRBJ1-4 for the parts outside the CDR3, the full variable domain is DAGVTQSPTHLIKTRGQQVTLRCSPISGHKSVSWYQQVLGQGPQFIFQYYEKEERGRGNFPDRFSARQFPNYSSELNVNALLLGDSALYLCASSLPTVATNEKLFFGSGTQLSVL.

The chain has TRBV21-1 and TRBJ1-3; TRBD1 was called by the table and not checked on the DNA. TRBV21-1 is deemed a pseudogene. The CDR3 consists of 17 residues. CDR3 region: CASPRDRGDDTGNTIYF. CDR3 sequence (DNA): TGTGCCAGCCCTAGGGACAGGGGCGACGATACTGGAAACACCATATATTTT.

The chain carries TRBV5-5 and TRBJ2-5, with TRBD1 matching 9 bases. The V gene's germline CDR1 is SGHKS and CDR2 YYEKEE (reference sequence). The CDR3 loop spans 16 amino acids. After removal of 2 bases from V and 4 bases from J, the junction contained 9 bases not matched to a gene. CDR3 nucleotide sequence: TGTGCCAGCAGCTTCGGGACAGGGAATAGGGCAGAGACCCAGTACTTC. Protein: CASSFGTGNRAETQYF.

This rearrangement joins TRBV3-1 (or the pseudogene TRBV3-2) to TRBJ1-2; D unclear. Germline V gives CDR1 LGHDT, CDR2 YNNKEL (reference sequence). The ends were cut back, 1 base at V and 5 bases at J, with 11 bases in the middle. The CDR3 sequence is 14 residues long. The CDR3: CASSQVWGGYGYTF. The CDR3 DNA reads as TGTGCCAGCAGCCAAGTTTGGGGAGGGTATGGCTACACCTTC.

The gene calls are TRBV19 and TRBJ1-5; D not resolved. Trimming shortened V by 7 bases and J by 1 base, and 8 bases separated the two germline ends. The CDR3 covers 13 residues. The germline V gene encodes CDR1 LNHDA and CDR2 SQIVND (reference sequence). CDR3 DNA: TGTGCCAGTACTTTGACAAGCAATCAGCCCCAGCATTTT. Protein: CASTLTSNQPQHF.

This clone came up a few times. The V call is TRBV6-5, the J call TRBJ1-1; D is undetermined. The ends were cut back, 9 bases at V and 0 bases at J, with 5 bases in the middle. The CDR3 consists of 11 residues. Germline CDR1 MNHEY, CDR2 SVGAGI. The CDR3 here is CASFMNTEAFF. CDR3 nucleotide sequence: TGTGCCAGTTTTATGAACACTGAAGCTTTCTTT.

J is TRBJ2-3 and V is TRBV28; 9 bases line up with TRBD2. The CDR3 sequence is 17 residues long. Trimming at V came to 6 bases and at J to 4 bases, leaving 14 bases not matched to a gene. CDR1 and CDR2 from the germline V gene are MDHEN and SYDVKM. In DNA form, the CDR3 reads TGTGCCAGCAGCATACCCTTCGGGGCGGGAGGGCCAGATACGCAGTATTTT. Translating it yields CASSIPFGAGGPDTQYF.

The CDR3 region has the DNA TGTGCCAGCAGTTTATTCCAGACAGGCCATTCACCCCTCCACTTT. It codes for CASSLFQTGHSPLHF. The chain links TRBV28 to TRBJ1-6; TRBD1 is a possible D gene (6 bases). The germline gives CDR1 MDHEN, CDR2 SYDVKM. The germline V and J ends were trimmed by 1 base and 8 bases, with 12 bases remaining between them. The CDR3 is made up of 15 amino acids.

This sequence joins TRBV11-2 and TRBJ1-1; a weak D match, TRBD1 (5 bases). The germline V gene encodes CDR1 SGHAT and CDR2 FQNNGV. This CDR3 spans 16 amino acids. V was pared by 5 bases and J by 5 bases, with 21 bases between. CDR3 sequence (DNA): TGTGCCAGCAGCCCGCGGGGGATGAAAAGGCCAACTGAAGCTTTCTTT. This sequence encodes CASSPRGMKRPTEAFF.

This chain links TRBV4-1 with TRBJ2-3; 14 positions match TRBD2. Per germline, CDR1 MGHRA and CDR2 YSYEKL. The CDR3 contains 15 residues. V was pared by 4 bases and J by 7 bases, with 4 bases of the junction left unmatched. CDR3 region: CASSRLAGGPNTQYF. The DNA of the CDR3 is TGCGCCAGCAGCCGACTAGCGGGGGGGCCAAATACGCAGTATTTT.

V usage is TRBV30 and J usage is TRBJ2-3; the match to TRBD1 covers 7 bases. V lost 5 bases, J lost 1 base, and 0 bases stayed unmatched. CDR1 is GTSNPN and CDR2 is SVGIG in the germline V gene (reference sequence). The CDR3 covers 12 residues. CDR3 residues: CAWGTGTDTQYF. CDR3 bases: TGTGCCTGGGGGACAGGCACAGATACGCAGTATTTT.

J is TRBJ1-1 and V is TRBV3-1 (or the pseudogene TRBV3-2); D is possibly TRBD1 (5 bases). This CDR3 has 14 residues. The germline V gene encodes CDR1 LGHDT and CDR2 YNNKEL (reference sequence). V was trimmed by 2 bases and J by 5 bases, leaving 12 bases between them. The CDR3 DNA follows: TGTGCCAGCAGCCAACCTCAGCGGGGGACTGAAGCTTTCTTT. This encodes CASSQPQRGTEAFF.

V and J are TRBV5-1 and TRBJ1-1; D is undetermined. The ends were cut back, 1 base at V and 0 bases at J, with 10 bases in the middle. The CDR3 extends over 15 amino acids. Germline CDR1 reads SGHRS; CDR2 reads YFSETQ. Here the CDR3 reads CASSLFAGLNTEAFF. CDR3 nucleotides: TGCGCCAGCAGCTTGTTCGCAGGATTGAACACTGAAGCTTTCTTT.

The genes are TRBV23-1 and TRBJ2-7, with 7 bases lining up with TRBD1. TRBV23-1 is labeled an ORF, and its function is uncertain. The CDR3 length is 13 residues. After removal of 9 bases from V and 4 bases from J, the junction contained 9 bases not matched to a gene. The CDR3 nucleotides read TGCGCCAGTACCCGGGACAGCGAGTACGAGCAGTACTTC. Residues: CASTRDSEYEQYF.

The CDR3 DNA reads as TGTGCCAGCAGGGGGGACAGGGTAAATTCACCCCTCCACTTT. Amino acids: CASRGDRVNSPLHF. The chain employs TRBV2 and TRBJ1-6, with 9 bases matching TRBD1. From germline, CDR1 is SNHLY and CDR2 FYNNEI. Germline trimming cut 6 bases from V and 7 bases from J; bases unmatched to any gene: 4. This CDR3 has 14 residues.

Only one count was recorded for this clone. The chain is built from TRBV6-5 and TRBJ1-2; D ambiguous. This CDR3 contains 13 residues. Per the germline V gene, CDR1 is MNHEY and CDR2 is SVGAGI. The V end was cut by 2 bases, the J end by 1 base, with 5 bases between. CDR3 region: CASSYTGNYGYTF. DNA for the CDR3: TGTGCCAGCAGTTACACGGGTAACTATGGCTACACCTTC.

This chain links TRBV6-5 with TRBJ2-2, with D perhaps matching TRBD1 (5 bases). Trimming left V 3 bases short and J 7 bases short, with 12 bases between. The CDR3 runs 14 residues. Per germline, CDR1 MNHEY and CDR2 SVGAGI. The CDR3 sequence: CASSYQGEDGELFF. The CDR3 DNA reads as TGTGCCAGCAGTTATCAAGGGGAAGACGGGGAGCTGTTTTTT.

This chain's CDR3 is CASSTLGGAEYEQYF. CDR3 nucleotide sequence: TGTGCCAGCAGCACCTTAGGGGGGGCTGAATACGAGCAGTACTTC. V gene TRBV2 combines with J gene TRBJ2-7; perhaps TRBD2 as D (7 bases). V lost 6 bases to trimming and J lost 4 bases, with 19 bases between them. This CDR3 spans 15 amino acids. Per germline, CDR1 SNHLY and CDR2 FYNNEI. Full variable domain (outside the CDR3, taken from reference TRBV2 and TRBJ2-7): EPEVTQTPSHQVTQMGQEVILRCVPISNHLYFYWYRQILGQKVEFLVSFYNNEISEKSEIFDDQFSVERPDGSNFTLKIRSTKLEDSAMYFCASSTLGGAEYEQYFGPGTRLTVT.

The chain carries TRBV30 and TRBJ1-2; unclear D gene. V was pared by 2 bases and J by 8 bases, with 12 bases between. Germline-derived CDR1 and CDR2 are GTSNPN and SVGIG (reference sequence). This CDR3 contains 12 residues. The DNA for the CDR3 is TGTGCCTGGAGTTATAATTCGGGGGGCTACACCTTC. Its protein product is CAWSYNSGGYTF.

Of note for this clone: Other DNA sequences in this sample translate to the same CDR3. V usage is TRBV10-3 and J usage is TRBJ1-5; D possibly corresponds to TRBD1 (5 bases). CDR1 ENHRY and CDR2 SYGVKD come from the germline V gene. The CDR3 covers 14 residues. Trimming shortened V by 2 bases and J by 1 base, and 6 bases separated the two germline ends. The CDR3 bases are TGTGCCATCAGTGAGGGGGGGAGCAATCAGCCCCAGCATTTT. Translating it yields CAISEGGSNQPQHF.

CDR3 protein: CASSLQPGQGVAFF. CDR3 DNA sequence: TGTGCCAGTAGTCTTCAGCCGGGACAGGGTGTGGCTTTCTTT. J is TRBJ1-1 and V is TRBV19, with 9 bases aligning to TRBD1. V lost 5 bases and J lost 11; bases outside the gene matches: 12. The CDR3 runs 14 residues. Germline-derived CDR1 and CDR2 are LNHDA and SQIVND (reference sequence). Variable domain in full (rest from reference TRBV19 and TRBJ1-1): DGGITQSPKYLFRKEGQNVTLSCEQNLNHDAMYWYRQDPGQGLRLIYYSQIVNDFQKGDIAEGYSVSREKKESFPLTVTSAQKNPTAFYLCASSLQPGQGVAFFGQGTRLTVV.

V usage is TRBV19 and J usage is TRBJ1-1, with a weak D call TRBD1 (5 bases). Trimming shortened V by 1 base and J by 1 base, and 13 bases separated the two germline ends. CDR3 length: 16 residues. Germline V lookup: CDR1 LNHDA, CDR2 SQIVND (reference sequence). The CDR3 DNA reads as TGTGCCAGTAGTATAGCAGCTAGGACATCGAACACTGAAGCTTTCTTT. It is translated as CASSIAARTSNTEAFF.